This T cell receptor beta chain stems from a study of glioma-infiltrating T cells. The iRepertoire nested amplicon-rescue multiplex PCR amplified TCR alpha and beta CDR3s from RNA. Tissue mRNA or PBMC total RNA, roughly 100-400 ng, went into one-step reverse transcription and amplification. TCRdb used MiXCR to reprocess the multiplex PCR reads, holding one entry per CDR3 protein. The sample carries tens of thousands of distinct CDR3 sequences, 35% to 45% recorded once. Study-level results: Tissue and blood shared very few CDR3 sequences. Gliomas, especially low-grade, showed above-expected tissue-blood divergence; non-neoplastic patients showed below.

This clonotype was picked up many times. The target antigen is unknown. Germline V gene data show CDR1 as LNHDA and CDR2 as SQIVND (reference sequence). Trimming shortened V by 6 bases and J by 0 bases, and 12 bases separated the two germline ends. This CDR3 has 15 amino acids. The TCR comes from a human donor with low-grade glioma or glioblastoma, undergoing nonglioma brain surgery, or in good health (not recorded which). The material sequenced was glioma tissue, nonneoplastic brain tissue, or PBMCs (not recorded which). V and J are TRBV19 and TRBJ2-1; TRBD2 is a possible D gene (5 bases). The CDR3 region is CASSPRSASYNEQFF. CDR3 bases: TGTGCCAGTAGCCCCCGTAGCGCCTCCTACAATGAGCAGTTCTTC.